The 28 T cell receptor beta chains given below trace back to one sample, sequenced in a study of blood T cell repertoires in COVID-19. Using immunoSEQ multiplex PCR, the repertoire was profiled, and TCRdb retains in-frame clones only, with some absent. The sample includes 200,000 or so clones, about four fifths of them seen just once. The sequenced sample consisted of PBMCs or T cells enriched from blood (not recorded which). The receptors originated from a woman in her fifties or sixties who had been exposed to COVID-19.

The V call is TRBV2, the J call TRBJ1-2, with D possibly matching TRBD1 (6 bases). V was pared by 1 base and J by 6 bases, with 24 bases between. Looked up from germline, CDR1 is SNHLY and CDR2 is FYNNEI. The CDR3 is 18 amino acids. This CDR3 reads CASSEDPLYLGAQNGYTF. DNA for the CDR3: TGTGCCAGCAGTGAAGATCCTCTTTATTTGGGGGCGCAGAATGGCTACACCTTC. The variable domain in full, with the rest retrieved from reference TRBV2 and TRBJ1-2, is EPEVTQTPSHQVTQMGQEVILRCVPISNHLYFYWYRQILGQKVEFLVSFYNNEISEKSEIFDDQFSVERPDGSNFTLKIRSTKLEDSAMYFCASSEDPLYLGAQNGYTFGSGTRLTVV.

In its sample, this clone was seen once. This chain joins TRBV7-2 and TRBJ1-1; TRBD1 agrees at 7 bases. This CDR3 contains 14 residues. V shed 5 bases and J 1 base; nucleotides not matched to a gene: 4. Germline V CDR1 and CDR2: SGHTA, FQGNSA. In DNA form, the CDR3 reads TGTGCCAGCAGCATCAGGACAGGGAACACTGAAGCTTTCTTT. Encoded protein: CASSIRTGNTEAFF.

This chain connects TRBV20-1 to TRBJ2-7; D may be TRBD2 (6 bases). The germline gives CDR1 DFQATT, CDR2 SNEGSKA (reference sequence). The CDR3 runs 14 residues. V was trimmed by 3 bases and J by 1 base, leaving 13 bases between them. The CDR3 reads CSASHGGSSYEQYF. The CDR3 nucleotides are TGCAGTGCTAGTCACGGGGGATCTTCCTACGAGCAGTACTTC.

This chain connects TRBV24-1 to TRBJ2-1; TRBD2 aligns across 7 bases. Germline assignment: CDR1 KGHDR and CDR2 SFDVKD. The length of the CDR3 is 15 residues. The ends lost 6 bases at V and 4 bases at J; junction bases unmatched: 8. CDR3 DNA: TGTGCCACCAGTCCCCCGGGGGGACCTTACAATGAGCAGTTCTTC. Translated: CATSPPGGPYNEQFF.

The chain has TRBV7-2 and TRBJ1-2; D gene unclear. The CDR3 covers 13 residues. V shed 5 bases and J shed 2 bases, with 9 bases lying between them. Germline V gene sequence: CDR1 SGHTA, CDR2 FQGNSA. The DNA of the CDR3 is TGTGCCAGCAGCCAACAGCCCAACTATGGCTACACCTTC. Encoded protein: CASSQQPNYGYTF.

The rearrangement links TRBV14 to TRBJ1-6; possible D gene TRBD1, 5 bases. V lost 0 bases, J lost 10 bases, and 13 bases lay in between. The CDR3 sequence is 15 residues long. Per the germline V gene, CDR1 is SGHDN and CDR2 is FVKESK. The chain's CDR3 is CASSQEGQGGSPLHF. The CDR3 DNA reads TGTGCCAGCAGCCAAGAAGGGCAGGGCGGATCACCCCTCCACTTT.

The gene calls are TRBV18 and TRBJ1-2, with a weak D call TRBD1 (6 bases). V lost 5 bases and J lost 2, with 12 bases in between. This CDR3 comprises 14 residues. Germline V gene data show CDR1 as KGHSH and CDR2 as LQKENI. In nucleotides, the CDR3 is TGTGCCAGCTCAGCTGACAGGATCAACTATGGCTACACCTTC. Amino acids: CASSADRINYGYTF.

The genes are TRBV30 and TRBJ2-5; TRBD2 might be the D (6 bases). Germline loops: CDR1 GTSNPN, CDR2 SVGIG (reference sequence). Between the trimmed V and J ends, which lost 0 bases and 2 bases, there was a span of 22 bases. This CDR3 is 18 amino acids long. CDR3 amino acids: CAWSVLRVPGRGQETQYF. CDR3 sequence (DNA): TGTGCCTGGAGTGTGTTGCGAGTACCTGGGCGGGGACAAGAGACCCAGTACTTC.

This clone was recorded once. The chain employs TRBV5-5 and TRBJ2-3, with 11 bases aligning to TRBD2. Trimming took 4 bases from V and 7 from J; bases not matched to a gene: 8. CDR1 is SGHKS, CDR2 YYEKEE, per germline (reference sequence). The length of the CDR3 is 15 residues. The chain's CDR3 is CASSQTSGDRNTQYF. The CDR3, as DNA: TGTGCCAGCAGCCAGACTAGCGGGGACCGGAATACGCAGTATTTT.

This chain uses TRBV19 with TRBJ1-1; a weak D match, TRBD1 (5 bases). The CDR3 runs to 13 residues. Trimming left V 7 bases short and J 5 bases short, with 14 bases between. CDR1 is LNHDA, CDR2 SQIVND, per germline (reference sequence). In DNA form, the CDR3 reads TGTGCCAGTATCGGAAAGGGGCCGACTGAAGCTTTCTTT. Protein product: CASIGKGPTEAFF.

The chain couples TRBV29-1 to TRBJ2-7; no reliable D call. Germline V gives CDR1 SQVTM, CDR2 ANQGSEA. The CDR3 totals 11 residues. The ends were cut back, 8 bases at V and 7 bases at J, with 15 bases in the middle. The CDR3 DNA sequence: TGCAGCCCCCGACACTTTTGTGAGCAGTACTTC. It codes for CSPRHFCEQYF.

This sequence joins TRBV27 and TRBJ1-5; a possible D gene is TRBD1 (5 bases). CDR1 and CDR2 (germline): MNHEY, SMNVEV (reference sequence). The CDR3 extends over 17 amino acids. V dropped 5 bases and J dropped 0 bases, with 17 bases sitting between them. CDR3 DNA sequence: TGTGCCAGCAGTAAAGAATTGGGGCCATTTAGCAATCAGCCCCAGCATTTT. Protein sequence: CASSKELGPFSNQPQHF.

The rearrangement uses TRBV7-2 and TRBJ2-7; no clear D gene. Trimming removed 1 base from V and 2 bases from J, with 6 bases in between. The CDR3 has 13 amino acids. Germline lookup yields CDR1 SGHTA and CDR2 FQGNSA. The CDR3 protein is CASSLGRAYEQYF. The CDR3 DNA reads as TGTGCCAGCAGCTTAGGCCGCGCCTACGAGCAGTACTTC.

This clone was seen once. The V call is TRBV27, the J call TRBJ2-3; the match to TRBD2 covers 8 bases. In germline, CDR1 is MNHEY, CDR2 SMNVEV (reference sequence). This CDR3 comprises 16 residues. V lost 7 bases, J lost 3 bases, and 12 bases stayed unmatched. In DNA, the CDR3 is TGTGCCAGCACCTTAACCGGGACTAGAAGTACAGATACGCAGTATTTT. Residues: CASTLTGTRSTDTQYF.

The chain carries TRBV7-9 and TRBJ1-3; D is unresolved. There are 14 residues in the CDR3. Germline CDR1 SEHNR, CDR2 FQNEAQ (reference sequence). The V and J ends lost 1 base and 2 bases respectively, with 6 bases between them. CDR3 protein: CASSLGTPGNTIYF. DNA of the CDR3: TGTGCCAGCAGCTTAGGGACTCCTGGAAACACCATATATTTT.

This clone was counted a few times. The CDR3 DNA is TGCGCCAGCAGCTATGGACAGGGAAAGGGTGAGCAGTTCTTC. Amino acids: CASSYGQGKGEQFF. V usage is TRBV5-1 and J usage is TRBJ2-1; 8 nucleotides agree with TRBD1. In germline, CDR1 is SGHRS, CDR2 YFSETQ. The CDR3 loop spans 14 amino acids. Trimming at V came to 3 bases and at J to 9 bases, leaving 8 bases not matched to a gene.

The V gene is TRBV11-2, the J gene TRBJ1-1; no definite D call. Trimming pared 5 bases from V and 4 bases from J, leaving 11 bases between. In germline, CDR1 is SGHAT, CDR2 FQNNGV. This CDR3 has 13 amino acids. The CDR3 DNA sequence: TGTGCCAGCAGCCCCACGGGAGTCACTGAAGCTTTCTTT. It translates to CASSPTGVTEAFF.

The CDR3 reads CASSTGVLQPQHF. The CDR3 DNA reads TGTGCCAGCAGTACAGGGGTTTTACAGCCCCAGCATTTT. This chain joins TRBV12-3 or TRBV12-4 and TRBJ1-5, with TRBD1 matching 7 bases. The CDR3 runs 13 residues. J was trimmed by 7 bases and V by 5 bases; bases with no gene match: 5.

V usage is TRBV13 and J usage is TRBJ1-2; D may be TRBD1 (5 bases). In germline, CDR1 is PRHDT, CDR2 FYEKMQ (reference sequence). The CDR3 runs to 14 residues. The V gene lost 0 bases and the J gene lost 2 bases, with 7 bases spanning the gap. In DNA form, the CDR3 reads TGTGCCAGCAGCTTAGGGACAGCCAACTATGGCTACACCTTC. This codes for CASSLGTANYGYTF.

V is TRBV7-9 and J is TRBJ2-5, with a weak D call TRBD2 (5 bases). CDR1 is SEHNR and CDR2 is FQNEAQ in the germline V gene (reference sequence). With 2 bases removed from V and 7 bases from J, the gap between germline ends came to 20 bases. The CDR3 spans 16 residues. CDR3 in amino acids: CASSLNGWEPIRTQYF. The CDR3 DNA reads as TGTGCCAGCAGCTTAAACGGTTGGGAGCCTATTAGGACCCAGTACTTC.

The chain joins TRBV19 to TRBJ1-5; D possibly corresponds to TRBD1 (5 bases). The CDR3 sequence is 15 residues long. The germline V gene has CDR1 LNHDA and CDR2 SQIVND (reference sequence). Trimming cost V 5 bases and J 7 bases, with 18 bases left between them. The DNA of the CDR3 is TGTGCCAGTAGTCCCCGGCTCGGGGGAAGCCAGCCCCAGCATTTT. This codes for CASSPRLGGSQPQHF.

The CDR3 bases are TGTGCCAGCAGCCGGCGAACGGAGGGACTAGCGGTTGGAGGGGAGACCCAGTACTTC. It yields the protein CASSRRTEGLAVGGETQYF. This chain uses TRBV11-2 with TRBJ2-5; 11 bases agree with TRBD2. Losses at the gene ends were 5 bases for V and 5 bases for J; bases not matched to a gene: 19. Germline values: CDR1 SGHAT, CDR2 FQNNGV. This CDR3 spans 19 amino acids.

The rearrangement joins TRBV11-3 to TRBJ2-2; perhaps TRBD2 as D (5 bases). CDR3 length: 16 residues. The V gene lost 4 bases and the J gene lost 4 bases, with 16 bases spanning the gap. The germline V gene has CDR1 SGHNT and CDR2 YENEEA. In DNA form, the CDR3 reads TGTGCCAGCAGCTCCCCTAGAGGGTTTGGCACCGGGGAGCTGTTTTTT. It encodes CASSSPRGFGTGELFF.

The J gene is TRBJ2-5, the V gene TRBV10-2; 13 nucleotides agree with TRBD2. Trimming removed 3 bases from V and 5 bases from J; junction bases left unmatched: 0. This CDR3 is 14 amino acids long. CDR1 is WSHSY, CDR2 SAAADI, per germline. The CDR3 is CASSELAGGETQYF. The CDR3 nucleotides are TGCGCCAGCAGTGAACTAGCGGGGGGGGAGACCCAGTACTTC.

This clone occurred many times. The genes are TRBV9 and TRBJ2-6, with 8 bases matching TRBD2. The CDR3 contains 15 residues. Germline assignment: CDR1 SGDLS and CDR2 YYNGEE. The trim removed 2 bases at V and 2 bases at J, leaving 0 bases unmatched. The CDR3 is CASSVGLAGANVLTF. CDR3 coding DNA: TGTGCCAGCAGCGTGGGACTAGCTGGGGCCAACGTCCTGACTTTC.

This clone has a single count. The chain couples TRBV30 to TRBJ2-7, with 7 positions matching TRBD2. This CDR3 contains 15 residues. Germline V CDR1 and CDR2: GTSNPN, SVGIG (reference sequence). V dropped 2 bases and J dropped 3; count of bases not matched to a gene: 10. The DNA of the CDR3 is TGTGCCTGGAGTTTTGGGGGGGTAGGCTACTACGAGCAGTACTTC. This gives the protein CAWSFGGVGYYEQYF.

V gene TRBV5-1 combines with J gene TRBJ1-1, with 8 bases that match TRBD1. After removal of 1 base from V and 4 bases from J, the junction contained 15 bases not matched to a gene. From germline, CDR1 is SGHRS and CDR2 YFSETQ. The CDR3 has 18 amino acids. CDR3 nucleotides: TGCGCCAGCAGCTTGTCGGACAGGGCTTCCACCCGGGGCACTGAAGCTTTCTTT. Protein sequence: CASSLSDRASTRGTEAFF.

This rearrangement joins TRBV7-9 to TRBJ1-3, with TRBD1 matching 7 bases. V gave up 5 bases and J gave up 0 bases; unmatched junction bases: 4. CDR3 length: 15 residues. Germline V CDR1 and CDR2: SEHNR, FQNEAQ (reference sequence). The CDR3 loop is CASSHDRASGNTIYF. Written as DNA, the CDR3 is TGTGCCAGCAGCCACGACAGGGCCTCTGGAAACACCATATATTTT. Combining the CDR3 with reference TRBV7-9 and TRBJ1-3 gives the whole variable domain DTGVSQNPRHKITKRGQNVTFRCDPISEHNRLYWYRQTLGQGPEFLTYFQNEAQLEKSRLLSDRFSAERPKGSFSTLEIQRTEQGDSAMYLCASSHDRASGNTIYFGEGSWLTVV.